The TCR beta chain described here comes from a study of blood T cell repertoires in COVID-19. Overall study context: The study drew acute and convalescent COVID-19 samples from the United States, Italy and Spain. Sample material is recorded as cDNA or gDNA derived from T cells, B-cell-depleted T cells, or PBMCs.

The CDR3 sequence is 14 residues long. J was trimmed by 4 bases and V by 10 bases; bases with no gene match: 7. CDR1 ENHRY and CDR2 SYGVKD come from the germline V gene. Per the authors' pipeline: Estimation of nucleated cell counts relied on the amplification of reference gene primers. Sequencing was performed with immunoSEQ multiplex PCR; in TCRdb, only in-frame clones are kept and a portion is missing. V and J calls and clone size are as listed in that table; D and trimming were resolved from the DNA. The table lists roughly 410,000 clones, 70% to 90% of them singletons. Sequences were obtained from peripheral blood. This TCR came from a middle-aged woman with COVID-19, enrolled during active disease. This sequence joins TRBV10-3 and TRBJ2-3, with 11 bases that match TRBD2. The chain's CDR3 is CATQTSGRADTQYF. The CDR3 region has the DNA TGTGCCACCCAAACTAGCGGGAGAGCAGATACGCAGTATTTT.